A single sample gave rise to the 13 T cell receptor beta chains below, sequenced in a study of blood T cells in healthy people across ages. With a J-beta primer mix and a sample-barcoded 5' primer, a second PCR ran roughly 6 to 11 cycles. TCRdb redid the calling of the 5' RACE reads with MiXCR, one entry per CDR3 protein. The sample carries about 800,000 distinct CDR3 sequences, about three fifths recorded once. Sequencing used blood. These receptors were taken from a man aged 30 to 45 in good health.

The chain uses TRBV9 and TRBJ1-1; no clear D. Germline CDR1 and CDR2: SGDLS and YYNGEE. The CDR3 loop spans 17 amino acids. V dropped 0 bases and J dropped 5 bases, with 20 bases sitting between them. CDR3: CASSVEGVTDVGTEAFF. The CDR3 DNA sequence: TGTGCCAGCAGCGTAGAGGGTGTGACCGACGTGGGGACTGAAGCTTTCTTT. Full variable domain (remainder filled in from reference TRBV9 and TRBJ1-1): DSGVTQTPKHLITATGQRVTLRCSPRSGDLSVYWYQQSLDQGLQFLIQYYNGEERAKGNILERFSAQQFPDLHSELNLSSLELGDSALYFCASSVEGVTDVGTEAFFGQGTRLTVV.

The chain is built from TRBV5-5 and TRBJ2-1, with 7 bases lining up with TRBD2. V was pared by 1 base and J by 2 bases, with 3 bases of the junction left unmatched. In germline, CDR1 is SGHKS, CDR2 YYEKEE (reference sequence). The CDR3 is 15 amino acids. The CDR3 bases are TGTGCCAGCAGCTTGCCGGGGGGACCCTACAATGAGCAGTTCTTC. It yields the protein CASSLPGGPYNEQFF.

On this clonotype: A much larger clone lies one base from this, so it may be a read error. The missing conserved phenylalanine or tryptophan at the end of this CDR3 makes a read error likely. The gene calls are TRBV24-1 and TRBJ2-1, with D possibly being TRBD2 (5 bases). V lost 2 bases and J lost 5, with 12 bases in between. The CDR3 spans 15 residues. The germline V gene has CDR1 KGHDR and CDR2 SFDVKD. The CDR3 loop is CATSDSGSINNEQFV. The DNA for the CDR3 is TGTGCCACCAGTGATTCGGGGAGTATCAACAATGAGCAGTTCGTC.

The CDR3 DNA reads TGTGCCAGCCGCCCTGGGCCACACGAGCAGTACTTC. Protein: CASRPGPHEQYF. V and J are TRBV27 and TRBJ2-7, with D unclear. Germline V CDR1 and CDR2: MNHEY, SMNVEV (reference sequence). The V end lost 8 bases, the J end lost 5 bases, and 13 bases lay between the germline ends. The CDR3 totals 12 residues.

The chain combines TRBV7-9 with TRBJ2-3; D call uncertain. Germline V gene lookup returns CDR1 SEHNR and CDR2 FQNEAQ (reference sequence). The V end was cut by 5 bases, the J end by 6 bases, with 15 bases between. This CDR3 is 14 amino acids long. The chain's CDR3 is CASSPLSGSDTQYF. For the CDR3, the DNA is TGTGCCAGCAGCCCGTTGTCCGGGTCGGATACGCAGTATTTT.

Concerning this clonotype itself: Relative to the germline gene, one junction end is altered; a read error may explain this. The chain couples TRBV5-6 to TRBJ2-7; 10 bases align to TRBD1. Germline V gene data show CDR1 as SGHDT and CDR2 as YYEEEE. The CDR3 runs to 15 residues. The CDR3 loop reads CASSPGDRGNNERYF. DNA for the CDR3: TGTGCCAGCAGCCCAGGGGACAGGGGAAACAACGAGCGGTACTTC.

This clonotype was counted a few times. This chain connects TRBV7-2 to TRBJ2-5, with 10 bases lining up with TRBD2. The CDR3 covers 15 residues. V lost 5 bases, J lost 7 bases, and 10 bases stayed unmatched. Germline CDR1 SGHTA, CDR2 FQGNSA. For the CDR3, the DNA is TGTGCCAGCAGCCTTAGCGGGGGGCCCAGCGGGACCCAGTACTTC. Translated: CASSLSGGPSGTQYF.

The chain combines TRBV25-1 with TRBJ1-2; 12 nucleotides match TRBD1. The CDR3 totals 16 residues. Trimming took 4 bases from V and 4 from J; bases not matched to a gene: 7. CDR1 is MGHDK, CDR2 SYGVNS, per germline. The CDR3 region is CASSATGTGGIYGYTF. CDR3 bases: TGTGCCAGCAGTGCTACCGGGACAGGGGGCATCTATGGCTACACCTTC.

The V call is TRBV20-1, the J call TRBJ2-1; D is uncertain. The V gene's germline CDR1 is DFQATT and CDR2 SNEGSKA (reference sequence). V shed 0 bases and J shed 6 bases, with 12 bases lying between them. This CDR3 is 14 amino acids long. This CDR3 is CSAREEELFNEQFF. Here the CDR3 DNA reads TGCAGTGCTAGAGAAGAGGAGCTGTTCAATGAGCAGTTCTTC.

The chain employs TRBV7-6 and TRBJ2-5; 7 positions agree with TRBD2. Germline trimming cut 3 bases from V and 4 bases from J; bases unmatched to any gene: 8. Per germline, CDR1 SGHVS and CDR2 FNYEAQ. The CDR3 is 15 amino acids. This CDR3 is CASSFEVGGVETQYF. The CDR3 DNA is TGTGCCAGCAGCTTCGAAGTGGGGGGGGTAGAGACCCAGTACTTC.

The chain carries TRBV20-1 and TRBJ2-5, with D perhaps matching TRBD1 (6 bases). The CDR3 has 15 amino acids. CDR1 is DFQATT and CDR2 is SNEGSKA in the germline V gene (reference sequence). V was cut by 6 bases and J by 2 bases, with 19 bases left in between. The CDR3 DNA reads TGCAGTGCCAATCGTCAGGGGACGGGGCAAGAGACCCAGTACTTC. It encodes CSANRQGTGQETQYF.

This chain joins TRBV7-2 and TRBJ2-5, with D possibly TRBD1 on 6 matching bases. CDR1 and CDR2 from the germline V gene are SGHTA and FQGNSA. CDR3 length: 18 residues. V was cut by 1 base and J by 2 bases, with 20 bases left in between. The CDR3 reads CASSLVRNRDLRQETQYF. For the CDR3, the DNA is TGTGCCAGCAGCTTAGTGCGGAACAGGGACCTCCGGCAAGAGACCCAGTACTTC.

This clonotype has a handful of counts. The rearrangement links TRBV27 to TRBJ2-7, with a weak D call TRBD1 (7 bases). Deletions cut 7 bases from V and 0 bases from J, with 25 bases between. The germline gives CDR1 MNHEY, CDR2 SMNVEV (reference sequence). This CDR3 comprises 18 residues. CDR3 coding DNA: TGTGCCAGCACCTTTCTCAGGGGGGACAGACTACCCTCCTACGAGCAGTACTTC. Amino acid sequence: CASTFLRGDRLPSYEQYF.